The following is a T cell receptor (beta chain) sequence with its context. Antigen unknown. Assay: immunoSEQ multiplex PCR; the TCRdb copy retains only in-frame clones and omits some. Here the sample spans 55,000 to 70,000 clones, roughly 84% being singletons. This CDR3 comprises 16 residues. In germline, CDR1 is SGHRS, CDR2 YFSETQ. V lost 2 bases to trimming and J lost 4 bases; unmatched junction nucleotides: 8. This record comes from a study of OX40 agonist ivuxolimab in advanced cancers. Overall study results and limits: Expansion of clones was among the lowest in partial responders at 0.1-3.0 mg/kg. Blood T cells, both CD4+ and CD8+, expanded clonally by week 6 at 0.1 to 3.0 mg/kg.

This chain links TRBV5-1 with TRBJ2-3; TRBD2 matches at 9 bases. Specimen: CD4+ or CD8+ T cells sorted from blood, collected in a trial of the OX40 agonist ivuxolimab. This receptor was obtained from an adult with an advanced solid tumor such as melanoma, head and neck, liver or kidney cancer. CDR3 in amino acids: CASSFMGAGGADTQYF. Here the CDR3 DNA reads TGCGCCAGCAGCTTCATGGGAGCGGGGGGTGCAGATACGCAGTATTTT.